A single sample gave rise to the 2 T cell receptor beta chains below, sequenced in a study of vaccination and CD4 T cells after COVID-19. Treatment here: approximately nine-day PBMC culture with coronavirus spike peptide pools or control peptides (ViraFEST assay). The Oncomine TCR Beta short-read assay was applied to DNA of cultured CD4+ T cells. Each CDR3 protein gets one entry after TCRdb re-called the PCR reads with MiXCR. The table includes under 20,000 distinct CDR3 sequences, approximately 50% detected once. Their cognate antigens are unknown. Material: CD4+ T cells from blood, cultured in vitro, obtained before SARS-CoV-2 vaccination. The receptors originated from a human donor who had recovered from COVID-19.

The chain couples TRBV20-1 to TRBJ1-1; D is perhaps TRBD1 (5 bases). V dropped 3 bases and J dropped 4 bases, with 12 bases sitting between them. The CDR3 runs to 13 residues. Germline CDR1 is DFQATT and CDR2 is SNEGSKA (reference sequence). The CDR3 loop is CSASGGLATEAFF. The CDR3 DNA reads as TGCAGTGCTAGCGGGGGATTGGCCACTGAAGCTTTCTTT.

The chain uses TRBV6-1 and TRBJ1-1, with D perhaps TRBD1 (6 bases). V was pared by 7 bases and J by 8 bases, with 14 bases between. The germline CDR1 and CDR2 sequences are MNHNS and SASEGT. This CDR3 spans 12 amino acids. This CDR3 is CASTREGGEAFF. CDR3 DNA sequence: TGTGCCAGCACTCGAGAGGGGGGAGAAGCTTTCTTT.